One sample yielded the 9 T cell receptor beta chains listed below, sequenced in a study of cytomegalovirus exposure and HLA in healthy donors. The PCR contained 60 Vbeta and 13 Jbeta primers. Clones were read by immunoSEQ multiplex PCR, and TCRdb kept only the in-frame ones, dropping some. The sample consists of roughly 250,000 clones, around four fifths of them appearing once. Sequencing was performed on PBMCs. These receptor sequences come from a woman aged 40-49 years in good health and CMV-seropositive.

This clone appeared a single time. The V and J genes are TRBV7-6 and TRBJ2-3; a possible D gene is TRBD2 (5 bases). The CDR3 totals 17 residues. V gave up 5 bases and J gave up 10 bases, with 28 bases separating them. Looked up from germline, CDR1 is SGHVS and CDR2 is FNYEAQ. The CDR3 reads CASSEVGLLVGSGAQYF. The DNA of the CDR3 is TGTGCCAGCAGCGAAGTTGGATTACTAGTAGGATCTGGCGCGCAGTATTTT.

This chain uses TRBV2 with TRBJ2-7; possibly TRBD1 for D (6 bases). Trimming took off 2 bases at V and 9 bases at J, with 17 bases between the two ends. Per the germline V gene, CDR1 is SNHLY and CDR2 is FYNNEI. CDR3 length: 14 amino acids. CDR3: CASSETLQGHGQYF. In DNA, the CDR3 is TGTGCCAGCAGTGAAACGTTACAGGGCCACGGGCAGTACTTC.

The gene calls are TRBV9 and TRBJ2-7; 9 bases agree with TRBD1. The CDR3 runs to 15 residues. V trimming: 0 bases; J trimming: 6 bases; junction bases outside the gene matches: 7. Looked up from germline, CDR1 is SGDLS and CDR2 is YYNGEE. CDR3 sequence: CASSVVDRGISEQYF. The CDR3 bases are TGTGCCAGCAGCGTAGTGGACAGGGGAATCAGCGAGCAGTACTTC. The whole variable domain, filled in from reference TRBV9 and TRBJ2-7, reads DSGVTQTPKHLITATGQRVTLRCSPRSGDLSVYWYQQSLDQGLQFLIQYYNGEERAKGNILERFSAQQFPDLHSELNLSSLELGDSALYFCASSVVDRGISEQYFGPGTRLTVT.

The chain combines TRBV13 with TRBJ2-1; 12 nucleotides match TRBD2. The ends lost 5 bases at V and 7 bases at J; junction bases unmatched: 9. Germline-derived CDR1 and CDR2 are PRHDT and FYEKMQ (reference sequence). This CDR3 has 16 residues. For the CDR3, the DNA is TGTGCCAGCAGCATACGGACTAGCGGGACTGTGAATGAGCAGTTCTTC. Its translation: CASSIRTSGTVNEQFF.

The rearrangement joins TRBV30 to TRBJ2-1; 8 nucleotides match TRBD2. The length of the CDR3 is 14 residues. CDR1 and CDR2 from the germline V gene are GTSNPN and SVGIG (reference sequence). Trimming removed 1 base from V and 6 bases from J; junction bases left unmatched: 5. The CDR3 DNA follows: TGTGCCTGGAGTGATGGACTAGCCGGCAATGAGCAGTTCTTC. It is translated as CAWSDGLAGNEQFF.

V is TRBV18 and J is TRBJ2-1; 12 bases map to TRBD1. The CDR3 totals 16 residues. V trimming: 5 bases; J trimming: 6 bases; junction bases outside the gene matches: 8. Germline V gene data show CDR1 as KGHSH and CDR2 as LQKENI. Written as DNA, the CDR3 is TGTGCCAGCTCAGTCGGGGACAGGGGGCTTGGCAATGAGCAGTTCTTC. Its translation is CASSVGDRGLGNEQFF.

This clone came up once. The rearrangement links TRBV7-2 to TRBJ2-3, with TRBD2 matching 10 bases. V was pared by 5 bases and J by 1 base, with 6 bases of the junction left unmatched. The CDR3 loop spans 16 amino acids. Germline CDR1 is SGHTA and CDR2 is FQGNSA. The CDR3 here is CASSQLGTSGTDTQYF. The DNA of the CDR3 is TGTGCCAGCAGCCAGCTAGGGACTAGCGGCACAGATACGCAGTATTTT.

In this sample, this clone turned up once. V usage is TRBV28 and J usage is TRBJ2-1; 8 bases agree with TRBD2. With V trimmed by 6 bases and J by 4 bases, 8 bases remained unmatched. The CDR3 extends over 15 amino acids. The germline V gene has CDR1 MDHEN and CDR2 SYDVKM. The CDR3 DNA reads TGTGCCAGCAGCCCAGCGACTAGCGCGTACAATGAGCAGTTCTTC. Its translation is CASSPATSAYNEQFF.

Only a few counts were recorded for this clone. This chain uses TRBV5-1 with TRBJ2-7; D is possibly TRBD2 (5 bases). The V end was cut by 7 bases, the J end by 0 bases, with 20 bases between. The CDR3 has 16 amino acids. Germline V gives CDR1 SGHRS, CDR2 YFSETQ. The CDR3 nucleotides are TGCGCCAGCCGGCTTTGGGCGGGCCAAAACTCCTACGAGCAGTACTTC. Translation gives CASRLWAGQNSYEQYF.